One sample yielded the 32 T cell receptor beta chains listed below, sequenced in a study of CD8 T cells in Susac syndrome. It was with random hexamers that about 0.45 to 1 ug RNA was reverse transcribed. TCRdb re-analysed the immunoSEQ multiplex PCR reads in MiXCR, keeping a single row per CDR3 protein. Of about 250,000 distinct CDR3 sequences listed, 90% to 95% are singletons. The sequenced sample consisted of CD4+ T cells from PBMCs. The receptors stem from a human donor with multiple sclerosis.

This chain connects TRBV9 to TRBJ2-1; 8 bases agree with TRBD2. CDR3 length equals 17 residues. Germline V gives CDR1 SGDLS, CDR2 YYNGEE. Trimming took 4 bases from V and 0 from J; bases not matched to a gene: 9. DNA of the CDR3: TGTGCCAGCAGCCCCGGTCTAGCGGGTAGCTCCTACAATGAGCAGTTCTTC. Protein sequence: CASSPGLAGSSYNEQFF.

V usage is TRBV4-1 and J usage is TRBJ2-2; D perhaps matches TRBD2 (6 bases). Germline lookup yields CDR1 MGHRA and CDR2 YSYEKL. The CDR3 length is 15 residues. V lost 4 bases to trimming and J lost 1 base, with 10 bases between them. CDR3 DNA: TGCGCCAGCAGCCCTCTAGCGAGGAACACCGGGGAGCTGTTTTTT. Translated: CASSPLARNTGELFF.

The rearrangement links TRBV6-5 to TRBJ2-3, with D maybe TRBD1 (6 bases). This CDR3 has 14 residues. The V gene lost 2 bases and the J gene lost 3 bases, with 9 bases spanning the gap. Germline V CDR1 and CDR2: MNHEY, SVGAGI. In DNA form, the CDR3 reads TGTGCCAGCAGTTACCACAGGGAAACAGATACGCAGTATTTT. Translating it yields CASSYHRETDTQYF.

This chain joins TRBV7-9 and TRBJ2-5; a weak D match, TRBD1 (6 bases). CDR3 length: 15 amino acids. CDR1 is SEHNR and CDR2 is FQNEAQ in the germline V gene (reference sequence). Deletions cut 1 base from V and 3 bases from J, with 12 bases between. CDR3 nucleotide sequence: TGTGCCAGCAGCTTAGGACAGGACCTAAAAGAGACCCAGTACTTC. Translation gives CASSLGQDLKETQYF.

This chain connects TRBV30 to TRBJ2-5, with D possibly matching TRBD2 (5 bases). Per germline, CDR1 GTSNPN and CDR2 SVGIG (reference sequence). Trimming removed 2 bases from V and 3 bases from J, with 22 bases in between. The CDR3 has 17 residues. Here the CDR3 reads CAWSRGASSQFEETQYF. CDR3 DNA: TGTGCCTGGAGTCGGGGTGCTAGCAGCCAGTTTGAAGAGACCCAGTACTTC.

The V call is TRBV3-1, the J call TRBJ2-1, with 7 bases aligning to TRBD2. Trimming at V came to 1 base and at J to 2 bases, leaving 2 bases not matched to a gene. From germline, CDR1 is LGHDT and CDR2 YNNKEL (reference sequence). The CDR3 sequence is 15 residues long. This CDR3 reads CASSQGGRAYNEQFF. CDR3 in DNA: TGTGCCAGCAGCCAAGGTGGGAGGGCCTACAATGAGCAGTTCTTC.

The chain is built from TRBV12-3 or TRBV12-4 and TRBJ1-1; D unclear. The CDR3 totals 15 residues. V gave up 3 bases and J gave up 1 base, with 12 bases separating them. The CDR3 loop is CASSFSGGKNTEAFF. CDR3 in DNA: TGTGCCAGCAGTTTTTCCGGCGGAAAGAACACTGAAGCTTTCTTT.

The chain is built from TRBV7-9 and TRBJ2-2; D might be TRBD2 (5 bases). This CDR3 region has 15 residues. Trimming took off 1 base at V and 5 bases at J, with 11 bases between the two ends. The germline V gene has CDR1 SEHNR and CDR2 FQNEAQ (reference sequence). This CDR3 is CASSLVRDWTGELFF. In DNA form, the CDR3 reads TGTGCCAGCAGCTTAGTACGGGATTGGACCGGGGAGCTGTTTTTT.

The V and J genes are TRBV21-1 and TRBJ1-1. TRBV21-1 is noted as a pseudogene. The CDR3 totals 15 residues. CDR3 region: CASSKAARANTEAFF. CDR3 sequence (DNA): TGTGCCAGCAGCAAGGCAGCGAGAGCCAACACTGAAGCTTTCTTT.

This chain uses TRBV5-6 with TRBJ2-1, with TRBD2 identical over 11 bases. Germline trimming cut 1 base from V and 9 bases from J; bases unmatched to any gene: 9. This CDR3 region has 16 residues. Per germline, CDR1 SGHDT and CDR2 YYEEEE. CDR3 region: CASSLPSGGRRGEQFF. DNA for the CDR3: TGTGCCAGCAGCTTGCCTAGCGGGGGGAGGCGCGGTGAGCAGTTCTTC.

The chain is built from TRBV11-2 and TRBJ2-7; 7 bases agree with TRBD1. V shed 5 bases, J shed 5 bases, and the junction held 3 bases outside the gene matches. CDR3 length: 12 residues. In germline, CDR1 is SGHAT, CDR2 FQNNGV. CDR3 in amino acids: CASSGQGDEQYV. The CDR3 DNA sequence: TGTGCCAGCAGCGGGCAGGGGGACGAGCAGTACGTC.

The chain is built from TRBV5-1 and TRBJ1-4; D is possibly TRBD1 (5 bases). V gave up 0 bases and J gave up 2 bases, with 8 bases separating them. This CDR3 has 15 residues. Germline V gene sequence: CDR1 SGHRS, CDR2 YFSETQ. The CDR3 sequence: CASSLDGTTNEKLFF. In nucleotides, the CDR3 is TGCGCCAGCAGCTTGGACGGGACGACTAATGAAAAACTGTTTTTT.

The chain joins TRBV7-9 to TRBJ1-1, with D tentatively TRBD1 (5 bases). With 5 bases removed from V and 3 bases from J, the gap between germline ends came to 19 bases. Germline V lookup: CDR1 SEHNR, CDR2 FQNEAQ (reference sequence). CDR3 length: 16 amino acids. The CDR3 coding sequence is TGTGCCAGCAGCCTCGACAGAACCCCTATCTACACTGAAGCTTTCTTT. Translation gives CASSLDRTPIYTEAFF.

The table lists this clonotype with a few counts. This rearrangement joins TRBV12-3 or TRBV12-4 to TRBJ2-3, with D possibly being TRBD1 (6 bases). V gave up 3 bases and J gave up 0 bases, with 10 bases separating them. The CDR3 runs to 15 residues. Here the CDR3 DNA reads TGTGCCAGCAGTTTGGGGCAGGGGAGCACAGATACGCAGTATTTT. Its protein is CASSLGQGSTDTQYF.

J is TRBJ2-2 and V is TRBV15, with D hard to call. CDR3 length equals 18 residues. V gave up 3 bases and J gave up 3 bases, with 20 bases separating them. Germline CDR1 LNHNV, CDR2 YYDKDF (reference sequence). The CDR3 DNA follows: TGTGCCACCAGCAGGTCCCTAGGGATGGCAGATGACACCGGGGAGCTGTTTTTT. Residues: CATSRSLGMADDTGELFF. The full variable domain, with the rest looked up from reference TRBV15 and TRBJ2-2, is DAMVIQNPRYQVTQFGKPVTLSCSQTLNHNVMYWYQQKSSQAPKLLFHYYDKDFNNEADTPDNFQSRRPNTSFCFLDIRSPGLGDTAMYLCATSRSLGMADDTGELFFGEGSRLTVL.

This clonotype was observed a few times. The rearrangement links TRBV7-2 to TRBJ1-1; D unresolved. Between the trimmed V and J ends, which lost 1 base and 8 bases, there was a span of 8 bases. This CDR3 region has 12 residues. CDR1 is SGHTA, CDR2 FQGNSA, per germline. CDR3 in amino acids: CASSLVVGEAFF. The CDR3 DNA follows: TGTGCCAGCAGCTTAGTTGTGGGGGAAGCTTTCTTT.

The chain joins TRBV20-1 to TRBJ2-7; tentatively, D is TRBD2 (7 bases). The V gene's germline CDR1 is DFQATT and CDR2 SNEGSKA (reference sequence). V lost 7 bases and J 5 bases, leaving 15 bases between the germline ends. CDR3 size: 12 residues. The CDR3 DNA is TGCAGTGTCCGTGGGGGGGCCCACGAGCAGTACTTC. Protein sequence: CSVRGGAHEQYF.

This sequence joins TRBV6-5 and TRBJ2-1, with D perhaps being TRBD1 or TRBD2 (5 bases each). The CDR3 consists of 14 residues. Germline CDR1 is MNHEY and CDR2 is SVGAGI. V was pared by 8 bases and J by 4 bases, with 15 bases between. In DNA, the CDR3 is TGTGCCAGCCACAGGACTCCGTCGTACAATGAGCAGTTCTTC. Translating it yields CASHRTPSYNEQFF.

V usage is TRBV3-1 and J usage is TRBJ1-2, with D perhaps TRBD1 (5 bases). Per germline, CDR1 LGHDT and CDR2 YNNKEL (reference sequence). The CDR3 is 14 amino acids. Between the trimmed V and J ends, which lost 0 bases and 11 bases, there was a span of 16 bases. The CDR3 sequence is CASSQEGVRLSYTF. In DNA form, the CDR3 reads TGTGCCAGCAGCCAAGAGGGGGTCAGGCTTTCTTACACCTTC.

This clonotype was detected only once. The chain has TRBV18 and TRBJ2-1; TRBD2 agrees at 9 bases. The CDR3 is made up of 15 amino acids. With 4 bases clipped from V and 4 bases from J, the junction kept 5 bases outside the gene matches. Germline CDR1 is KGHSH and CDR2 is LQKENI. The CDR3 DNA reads TGTGCCAGCTCACGACTAGCGGAGGGGTACAATGAGCAGTTCTTC. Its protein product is CASSRLAEGYNEQFF.

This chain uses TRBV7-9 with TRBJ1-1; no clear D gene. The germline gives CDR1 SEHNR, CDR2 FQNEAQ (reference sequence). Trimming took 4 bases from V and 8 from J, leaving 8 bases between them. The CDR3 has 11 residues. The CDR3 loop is CASSSLTEAFF. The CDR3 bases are TGTGCCAGCAGCTCCCTGACGGAAGCTTTCTTT.

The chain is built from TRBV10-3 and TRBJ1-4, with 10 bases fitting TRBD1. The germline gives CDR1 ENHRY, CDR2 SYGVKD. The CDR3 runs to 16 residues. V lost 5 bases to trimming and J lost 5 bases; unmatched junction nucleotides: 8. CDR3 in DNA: TGTGCCATCAGTCCTACGGACAGGGGGACGAATGAAAAACTGTTTTTT. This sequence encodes CAISPTDRGTNEKLFF.

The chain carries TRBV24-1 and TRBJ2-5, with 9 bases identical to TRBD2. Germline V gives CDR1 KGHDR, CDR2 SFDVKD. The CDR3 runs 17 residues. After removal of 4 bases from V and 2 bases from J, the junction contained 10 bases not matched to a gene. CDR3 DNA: TGTGCCACCAGTGACGACGGGACTAGCAGACCTCAAGAGACCCAGTACTTC. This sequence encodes CATSDDGTSRPQETQYF.

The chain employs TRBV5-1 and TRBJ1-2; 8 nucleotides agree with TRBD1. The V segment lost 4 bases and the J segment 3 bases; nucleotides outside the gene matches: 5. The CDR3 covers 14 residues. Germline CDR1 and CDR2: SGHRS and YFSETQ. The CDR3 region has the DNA TGCGCCAGCAGCCAAGCAGGGGGCGACTATGGCTACACCTTC. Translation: CASSQAGGDYGYTF. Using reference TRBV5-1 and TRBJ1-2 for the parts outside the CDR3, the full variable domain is KAGVTQTPRYLIKTRGQQVTLSCSPISGHRSVSWYQQTPGQGLQFLFEYFSETQRNKGNFPGRFSGRQFSNSRSEMNVSTLELGDSALYLCASSQAGGDYGYTFGSGTRLTVV.

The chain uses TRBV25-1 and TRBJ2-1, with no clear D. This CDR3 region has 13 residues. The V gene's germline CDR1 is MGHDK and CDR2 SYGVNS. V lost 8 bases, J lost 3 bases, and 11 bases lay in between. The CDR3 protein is CASARPLYNEQFF. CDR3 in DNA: TGTGCCAGCGCCCGCCCCCTCTACAATGAGCAGTTCTTC.

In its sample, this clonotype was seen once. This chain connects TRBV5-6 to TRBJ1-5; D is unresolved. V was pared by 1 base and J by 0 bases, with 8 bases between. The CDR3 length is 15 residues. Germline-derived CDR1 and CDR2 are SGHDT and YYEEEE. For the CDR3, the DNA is TGTGCCAGCAGCTTGTCTGTTTATAGCAATCAGCCCCAGCATTTT. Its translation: CASSLSVYSNQPQHF.

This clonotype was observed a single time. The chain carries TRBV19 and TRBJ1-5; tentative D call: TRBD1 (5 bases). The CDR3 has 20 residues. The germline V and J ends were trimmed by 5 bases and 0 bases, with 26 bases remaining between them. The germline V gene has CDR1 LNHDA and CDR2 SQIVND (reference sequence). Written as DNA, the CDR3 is TGTGCCAGTAGTCCAGGTTCGTGGGGTTTGGATCAGGGTAGCAATCAGCCCCAGCATTTT. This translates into CASSPGSWGLDQGSNQPQHF.

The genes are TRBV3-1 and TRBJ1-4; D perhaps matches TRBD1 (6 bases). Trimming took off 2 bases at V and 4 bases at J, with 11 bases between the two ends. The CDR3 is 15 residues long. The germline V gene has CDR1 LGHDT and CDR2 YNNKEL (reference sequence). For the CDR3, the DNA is TGTGCCAGCAGCCAACGAGGGGGACTTAATGAAAAACTGTTTTTT. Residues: CASSQRGGLNEKLFF.

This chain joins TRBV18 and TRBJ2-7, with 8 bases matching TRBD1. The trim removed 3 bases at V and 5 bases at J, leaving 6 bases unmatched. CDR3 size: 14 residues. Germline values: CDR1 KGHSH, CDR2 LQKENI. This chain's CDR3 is CASSPKDRAHEQYF. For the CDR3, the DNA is TGTGCCAGCTCACCGAAGGACAGGGCCCACGAGCAGTACTTC.

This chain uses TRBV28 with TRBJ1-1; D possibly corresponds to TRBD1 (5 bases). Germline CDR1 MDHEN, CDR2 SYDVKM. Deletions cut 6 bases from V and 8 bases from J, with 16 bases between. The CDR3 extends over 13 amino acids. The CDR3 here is CASSLLTATEAFF. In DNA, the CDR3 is TGTGCCAGCAGCCTGTTGACAGCGACGGAAGCTTTCTTT. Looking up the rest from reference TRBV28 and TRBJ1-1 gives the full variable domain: DVKVTQSSRYLVKRTGEKVFLECVQDMDHENMFWYRQDPGLGLRLIYFSYDVKMKEKGDIPEGYSVSREKKERFSLILESASTNQTSMYLCASSLLTATEAFFGQGTRLTVV.

This CDR3 is CASSLEGGGQETQYF. In DNA form, the CDR3 reads TGTGCCAGCAGCTTGGAGGGAGGGGGGCAAGAGACCCAGTACTTC. The chain couples TRBV5-4 to TRBJ2-5, with a weak D call TRBD2 (7 bases). This CDR3 is built from 15 residues. Trimming stripped 0 bases from V and 2 bases from J, with 11 bases between. CDR1 is SGHNT and CDR2 is YYREEE in the germline V gene (reference sequence).

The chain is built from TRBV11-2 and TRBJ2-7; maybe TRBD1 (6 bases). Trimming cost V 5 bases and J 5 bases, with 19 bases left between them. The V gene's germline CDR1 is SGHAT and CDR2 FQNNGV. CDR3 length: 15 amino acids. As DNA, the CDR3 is TGTGCCAGCAGCCGACGGGACATCCCAGGTGACGAGCAGTACTTC. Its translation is CASSRRDIPGDEQYF.